This paragraph reports one T cell receptor beta chain. The target antigen is unknown. Samples were taken at baseline and on day 1 of cycles 4 and 7. This entry belongs to a study of OX40 agonist ivuxolimab in advanced cancers. Study overall: As their treatment, patients were administered ivuxolimab, an agonistic anti-OX40 (CD134) antibody. There were three patients with partial responses, one having hepatocellular carcinoma and two cutaneous melanoma.

This CDR3 has 14 amino acids. The V gene lost 6 bases and the J gene lost 10 bases, with 16 bases spanning the gap. In germline, CDR1 is LNHDA, CDR2 SQIVND (reference sequence). Study observations and caveats: Expanded clones were, on average, more numerous in CD8+ T cells than in CD4+.

Libraries were prepared by immunoSEQ multiplex PCR; TCRdb keeps only in-frame clonotypes and omits some of them. The sample has about 79,000 clones; around 94% are singletons. This specimen consisted of CD4+ or CD8+ T cells sorted from blood, obtained in a trial of the OX40 agonist ivuxolimab. The genes are TRBV19 and TRBJ1-6; a weak D match, TRBD1 (5 bases). This sequence originates from an adult with an advanced solid tumor such as melanoma, head and neck, liver or kidney cancer. The DNA for the CDR3 is TGTGCCAGTAGGCCGGGGGACGGAGGATCACCCCTCCACTTT. Protein product: CASRPGDGGSPLHF.